The entry below describes one T cell receptor (beta chain). The V end lost 4 bases, the J end lost 4 bases, and 16 bases lay between the germline ends. This CDR3 is built from 15 residues. The germline V gene has CDR1 GTSNPN and CDR2 SVGIG (reference sequence). These data come from a study of blood T cell repertoires in COVID-19. Some clones are missing from TCRdb's copy, which holds only in-frame ones; the method was immunoSEQ multiplex PCR. The data show 350,000 to 400,000 clones, with roughly 86% seen just once and roughly 2% held by the top ten. This rearrangement joins TRBV30 to TRBJ2-2; weak D call: TRBD1 (6 bases). The TCR sequence derives from a man aged 35-49 years in a cohort exposed to, infected with or recovered from COVID-19 (not recorded which). Sequencing input: PBMCs or T cells enriched from blood (not recorded which). The CDR3 nucleotides are TGTGCCTGGATGAGGGCAGGGGCCCCCACCGGGGAGCTGTTTTTT. Protein: CAWMRAGAPTGELFF.